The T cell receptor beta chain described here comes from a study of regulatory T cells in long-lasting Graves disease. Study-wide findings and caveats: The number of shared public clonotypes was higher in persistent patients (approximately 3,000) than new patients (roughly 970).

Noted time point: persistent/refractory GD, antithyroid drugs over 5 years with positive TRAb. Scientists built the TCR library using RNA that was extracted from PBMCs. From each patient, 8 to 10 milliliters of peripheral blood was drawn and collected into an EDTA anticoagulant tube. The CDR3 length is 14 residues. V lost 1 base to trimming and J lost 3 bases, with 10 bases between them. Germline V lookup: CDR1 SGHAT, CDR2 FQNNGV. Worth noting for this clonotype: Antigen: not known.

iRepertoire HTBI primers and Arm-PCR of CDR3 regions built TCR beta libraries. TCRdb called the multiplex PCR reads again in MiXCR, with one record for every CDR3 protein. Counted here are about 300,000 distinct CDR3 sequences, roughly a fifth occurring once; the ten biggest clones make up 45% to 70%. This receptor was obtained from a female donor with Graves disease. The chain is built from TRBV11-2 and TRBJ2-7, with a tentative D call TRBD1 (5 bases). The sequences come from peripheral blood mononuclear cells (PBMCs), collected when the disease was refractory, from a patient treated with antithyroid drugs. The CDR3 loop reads CASSLGGSNYEQYF. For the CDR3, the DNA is TGTGCCAGCAGCTTAGGGGGCAGTAACTACGAGCAGTACTTC.